The TCR beta chain described here comes from a study of cytomegalovirus exposure and HLA in healthy donors. Study results and caveats: Analyzed later, association rates of TCRs varied across HLA loci, with DRB1 most and HLA-C fewest.

Between the trimmed V and J ends, which lost 5 bases and 3 bases, there was a span of 26 bases. From germline, CDR1 is SGHVS and CDR2 FQNEAQ. CDR3 length equals 20 residues. Of note for this clone: Its specificity is not known.

Researchers ran the PCR with 60 Vbeta and 13 Jbeta primers. Here immunoSEQ multiplex PCR was the method, and the copy in TCRdb shows in-frame clones only, minus some. The top ten clones hold about 8.2% of a sample with about 120,000 clones, about three quarters of them seen once. The rearrangement joins TRBV7-8 to TRBJ2-6; a weak D match, TRBD1 (6 bases). Sequenced: PBMCs. This clonotype originated in a woman in her thirties or forties in good health and CMV-seropositive. CDR3 coding DNA: TGTGCCAGCAGCGCTAGCCGCTTACGGGTGGGGGCTATTGGGGCCAACGTCCTGACTTTC. It is translated as CASSASRLRVGAIGANVLTF.